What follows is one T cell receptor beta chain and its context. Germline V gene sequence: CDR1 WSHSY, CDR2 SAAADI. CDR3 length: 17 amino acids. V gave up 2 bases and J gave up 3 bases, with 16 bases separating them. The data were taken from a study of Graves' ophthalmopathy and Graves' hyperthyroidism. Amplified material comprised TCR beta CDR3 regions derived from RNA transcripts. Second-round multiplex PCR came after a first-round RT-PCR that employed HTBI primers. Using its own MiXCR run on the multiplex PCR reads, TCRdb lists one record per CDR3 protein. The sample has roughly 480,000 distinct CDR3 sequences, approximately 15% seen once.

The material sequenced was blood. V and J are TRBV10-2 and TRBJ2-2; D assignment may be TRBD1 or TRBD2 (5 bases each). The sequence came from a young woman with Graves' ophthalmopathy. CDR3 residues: CASSEGARSGHTGELFF. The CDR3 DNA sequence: TGCGCCAGCAGTGAGGGGGCCCGCTCGGGACACACCGGGGAGCTGTTTTTT.